This passage covers 5 T cell receptor beta chains from one sample sequenced in a study of blood T cell repertoires in COVID-19. The repertoire was sequenced with immunoSEQ multiplex PCR; TCRdb's copy has only in-frame clones and lacks some. The sample records hundreds of thousands of clones, 84% being singletons. The sample taken for sequencing was peripheral blood. The receptors come from an elderly woman with active or convalescent COVID-19.

V usage is TRBV19 and J usage is TRBJ2-2; possible D gene TRBD2, 5 bases. This CDR3 has 14 residues. V gave up 4 bases and J gave up 2 bases, with 8 bases separating them. Germline values: CDR1 LNHDA, CDR2 SQIVND (reference sequence). DNA of the CDR3: TGTGCCAGTAGTAGACTACGCAACACCGGGGAGCTGTTTTTT. Translation gives CASSRLRNTGELFF.

This chain joins TRBV6-6 and TRBJ2-7, with D perhaps TRBD2 (6 bases). CDR3 length: 16 amino acids. Between the trimmed V and J ends, which lost 2 bases and 6 bases, there was a span of 20 bases. Germline V lookup: CDR1 MNHNY, CDR2 SVGAGI (reference sequence). In DNA form, the CDR3 reads TGTGCCAGCAGTTACGGGGCGGGATCGGGCCCCGGCGAGCAGTACTTC. Amino acid sequence: CASSYGAGSGPGEQYF.

The V and J genes are TRBV2 and TRBJ2-3, with a possible D match to TRBD1 (5 bases). The CDR3 has 14 amino acids. The V end lost 7 bases, the J end lost 3 bases, and 14 bases lay between the germline ends. Per the germline V gene, CDR1 is SNHLY and CDR2 is FYNNEI. DNA of the CDR3: TGTGCCAGCAACCCGGATTCAGGGACAGATACGCAGTATTTT. Its translation: CASNPDSGTDTQYF.

The rearrangement links TRBV28 to TRBJ2-6, with 8 bases fitting TRBD1. After removal of 11 bases from V and 0 bases from J, the junction contained 3 bases not matched to a gene. Germline values: CDR1 MDHEN, CDR2 SYDVKM. CDR3 length: 14 amino acids. As DNA, the CDR3 is TGTGCCGCAGGGGGCTCCTCTGGGGCCAACGTCCTGACTTTC. Translation gives CAAGGSSGANVLTF. Together with reference TRBV28 and TRBJ2-6, the CDR3 gives the full variable domain: DVKVTQSSRYLVKRTGEKVFLECVQDMDHENMFWYRQDPGLGLRLIYFSYDVKMKEKGDIPEGYSVSREKKERFSLILESASTNQTSMYLCAAGGSSGANVLTFGAGSRLTVL.

This clone was observed a single time. J is TRBJ1-6 and V is TRBV18, with 9 bases that match TRBD1. Germline V gene lookup returns CDR1 KGHSH and CDR2 LQKENI. The CDR3 covers 17 residues. V shed 3 bases and J 9 bases; nucleotides not matched to a gene: 12. CDR3 protein: CASSPTNRGRIGSPLHF. CDR3 in DNA: TGTGCCAGCTCACCCACGAACAGGGGGCGTATTGGTTCACCCCTCCACTTT.